Each of the 18 T cell receptor beta chains below was sequenced from the same sample in a study of CD8+ T cells in alopecia areata. RNA was isolated and reverse transcribed to cDNA, the sequencing template. Assay used: immunoSEQ multiplex PCR; TCRdb lists only in-frame clones, some missing. The data hold about 120,000 clones, with roughly three fifths observed a single time. Documented treatment: oral pan-JAK inhibitor, 5-10 mg twice daily. The material sequenced was CD4+ T cells sorted from blood, taken at week 24, from a patient treated with tofacitinib. The receptor source for this set is a human donor with alopecia areata.

This clone was observed a handful of times. This rearrangement joins TRBV20-1 to TRBJ2-2; D ambiguous. V gave up 4 bases and J gave up 4 bases, with 4 bases separating them. CDR3 length equals 11 residues. The germline gives CDR1 DFQATT, CDR2 SNEGSKA (reference sequence). The CDR3 nucleotides read TGCAGTGCTAAGGGCACCGGGGAGCTGTTTTTT. It specifies CSAKGTGELFF.

This clone was detected a few times. The chain recombines TRBV7-9 with TRBJ1-4; 9 bases fit TRBD1. The ends lost 5 bases at V and 3 bases at J; junction bases unmatched: 7. The CDR3 sequence is 16 residues long. Germline CDR1 and CDR2: SEHNR and FQNEAQ (reference sequence). The DNA of the CDR3 is TGTGCCAGCAGCACCGGACAGGGGAGAGCTAATGAAAAACTGTTTTTT. Protein: CASSTGQGRANEKLFF.

The chain employs TRBV18 and TRBJ2-3, with D possibly matching TRBD2 (5 bases). Germline loops: CDR1 KGHSH, CDR2 LQKENI. This CDR3 region has 15 residues. Trimming took 0 bases from V and 4 from J, leaving 11 bases between them. The chain's CDR3 is CASSPPRAVADTQYF. Here the CDR3 DNA reads TGTGCCAGCTCACCACCGAGGGCTGTAGCAGATACGCAGTATTTT.

This clone showed up just a few times. The chain is built from TRBV30 and TRBJ2-7, with D tentatively TRBD1 (6 bases). The CDR3 runs to 12 residues. V was trimmed by 5 bases and J by 3 bases, leaving 11 bases between them. Looked up from germline, CDR1 is GTSNPN and CDR2 is SVGIG (reference sequence). The CDR3: CAWGQTDYEQYF. The CDR3 DNA is TGTGCCTGGGGACAGACCGACTACGAGCAGTACTTC.

This clone came up a few times. The chain combines TRBV7-6 with TRBJ2-5, with D perhaps matching TRBD2 (5 bases). The germline V and J ends were trimmed by 5 bases and 5 bases, with 18 bases remaining between them. The CDR3 covers 15 residues. From germline, CDR1 is SGHVS and CDR2 FNYEAQ. CDR3 bases: TGTGCCAGCAGCCTTAGAAGCGGAGTCCGGGAGACCCAGTACTTC. It specifies CASSLRSGVRETQYF.

The chain couples TRBV2 to TRBJ1-1; no reliable D call. With 6 bases removed from V and 1 base from J, the gap between germline ends came to 9 bases. CDR1 is SNHLY and CDR2 is FYNNEI in the germline V gene. The CDR3 is 13 residues long. This CDR3 is CASRGGGNTEAFF. CDR3 sequence (DNA): TGTGCCAGCAGGGGAGGAGGGAACACTGAAGCTTTCTTT.

This clone was seen a handful of times. In DNA, the CDR3 is TGTGCCAGCAGCCCAATGAGGGCGCAAGAGACCCAGTACTTC. This encodes CASSPMRAQETQYF. V usage is TRBV5-6 and J usage is TRBJ2-5; the D gene is possibly TRBD2 (5 bases). CDR1 is SGHDT and CDR2 is YYEEEE in the germline V gene. V shed 4 bases and J shed 2 bases, with 12 bases lying between them. CDR3 size: 14 residues.

The DNA for the CDR3 is TGTGCCAGCAGCCCCCAGACAGGGCATAATTCACCCCTCCACTTT. It codes for CASSPQTGHNSPLHF. This chain uses TRBV11-2 with TRBJ1-6; 7 bases are shared with TRBD1. Trimming at V came to 5 bases and at J to 5 bases, leaving 6 bases not matched to a gene. This CDR3 has 15 residues. Germline values: CDR1 SGHAT, CDR2 FQNNGV.

The rearrangement uses TRBV25-1 and TRBJ2-7, with D unresolved. This CDR3 region has 16 residues. Trimming cost V 5 bases and J 0 bases, with 17 bases left between them. CDR1 is MGHDK and CDR2 is SYGVNS in the germline V gene. The DNA for the CDR3 is TGTGCCAGCAGTTCCCCTGGGCTGACGAGCTCCTACGAGCAGTACTTC. Translating it yields CASSSPGLTSSYEQYF.

The rearrangement joins TRBV25-1 to TRBJ2-7, with D possibly called TRBD1 or TRBD2 (5 bases each). Per the germline V gene, CDR1 is MGHDK and CDR2 is SYGVNS. V lost 5 bases and J 4 bases, leaving 18 bases between the germline ends. This CDR3 region has 15 residues. The CDR3 DNA reads TGTGCCAGCAGTCCGCAACGGGGATCAGGGTACGAGCAGTACTTC. Protein: CASSPQRGSGYEQYF.

This rearrangement joins TRBV6-1 to TRBJ2-7; 12 bases line up with TRBD1. The CDR3 runs 14 residues. The V segment lost 4 bases and the J segment 5 bases; nucleotides outside the gene matches: 3. Germline V CDR1 and CDR2: MNHNS, SASEGT. CDR3 nucleotide sequence: TGTGCCAGCAGTGGATGGGACAGGGGGCACGAGCAGTACTTC. As protein: CASSGWDRGHEQYF.

This rearrangement joins TRBV4-2 to TRBJ2-3; TRBD2 matches 8 bases. Germline V CDR1 and CDR2: LGHNA, YNFKEQ. V dropped 4 bases and J dropped 3; count of bases not matched to a gene: 9. The CDR3 has 16 residues. CDR3 protein: CASSLITGGRTDTQYF. The CDR3 DNA follows: TGTGCCAGCAGCCTCATCACGGGGGGGCGGACAGATACGCAGTATTTT.

In the case of this clone: The identical CDR3 is also encoded by other nucleotide sequences in the sample. The genes are TRBV5-1 and TRBJ2-5; D possibly corresponds to TRBD2 (6 bases). V lost 4 bases and J lost 1, with 8 bases in between. Germline CDR1 and CDR2: SGHRS and YFSETQ. The CDR3 extends over 13 amino acids. The CDR3 DNA sequence: TGCGCCAGCAGCAGCGGGCTCCAAGAGACCCAGTACTTC. Its translation is CASSSGLQETQYF.

The chain employs TRBV30 and TRBJ1-1; D possibly corresponds to TRBD1 (6 bases). The CDR3 runs 12 residues. Germline assignment: CDR1 GTSNPN and CDR2 SVGIG (reference sequence). CDR3 in DNA: TGTGCGAGGCACAGGGCCAACACTGAAGCTTTCTTT. This gives the protein CARHRANTEAFF.

This clone was seen a handful of times. The V and J genes are TRBV7-2 and TRBJ2-5, with a possible D match to TRBD2 (6 bases). Trimming stripped 5 bases from V and 3 bases from J, with 13 bases between. Germline CDR1 and CDR2: SGHTA and FQGNSA. This CDR3 region has 14 residues. The CDR3 DNA follows: TGTGCCAGCAGCCCCTCCTGGGGGGAAGAGACCCAGTACTTC. This encodes CASSPSWGEETQYF.

This clone was counted between two and nine times. V is TRBV4-3 and J is TRBJ1-1; tentatively, D is TRBD1 (5 bases). The CDR3 is made up of 15 amino acids. In germline, CDR1 is LGHNA, CDR2 YSLEER. Trimming left V 0 bases short and J 5 bases short, with 13 bases between. The CDR3 DNA sequence: TGCGCCAGCAGCCAAGATCCGCAGGGAGAGACTGAAGCTTTCTTT. It specifies CASSQDPQGETEAFF.

The V call is TRBV30, the J call TRBJ1-5, with a possible D match to TRBD1 (6 bases). This CDR3 is built from 15 residues. From germline, CDR1 is GTSNPN and CDR2 SVGIG (reference sequence). Trimming shortened V by 2 bases and J by 4 bases, and 15 bases separated the two germline ends. DNA of the CDR3: TGTGCCTGGAGTTACGGATCAGGGGATAATCAGCCCCAGCATTTT. It is translated as CAWSYGSGDNQPQHF.

The chain uses TRBV6-5 and TRBJ2-1; 7 bases are shared with TRBD1. The CDR3 contains 15 residues. Germline trimming cut 5 bases from V and 9 bases from J; bases unmatched to any gene: 13. Germline assignment: CDR1 MNHEY and CDR2 SVGAGI. The DNA of the CDR3 is TGTGCCAGCAGTAAGACCGGGACAGCGCCCTTTGAGCAGTTCTTC. This translates into CASSKTGTAPFEQFF.